The present T cell receptor (beta chain) was sequenced within a study of T cell responses to AZD1222 COVID-19 vaccine. This table comes from immunoSEQ multiplex PCR, and its TCRdb copy is limited to in-frame clones, with some not included. The top ten hold less than 4% of the sample, which has under 200,000 clones, around 94% seen once. The CDR3 covers 15 residues. Germline lookup yields CDR1 SEHNR and CDR2 FQNEAQ (reference sequence). V lost 1 base and J lost 2, with 12 bases in between. The chain has TRBV7-9 and TRBJ2-7; D assignment may be TRBD1 or TRBD2 (5 bases each). Material: peripheral blood, obtained 28 days after the second dose of the MenACWY control vaccine. This receptor was identified in an adult who received the MenACWY meningococcal vaccine as a control. The CDR3 coding sequence is TGTGCCAGCAGCTTAGATTTGGGACCTACCTACGAGCAGTACTTC. Residues: CASSLDLGPTYEQYF.